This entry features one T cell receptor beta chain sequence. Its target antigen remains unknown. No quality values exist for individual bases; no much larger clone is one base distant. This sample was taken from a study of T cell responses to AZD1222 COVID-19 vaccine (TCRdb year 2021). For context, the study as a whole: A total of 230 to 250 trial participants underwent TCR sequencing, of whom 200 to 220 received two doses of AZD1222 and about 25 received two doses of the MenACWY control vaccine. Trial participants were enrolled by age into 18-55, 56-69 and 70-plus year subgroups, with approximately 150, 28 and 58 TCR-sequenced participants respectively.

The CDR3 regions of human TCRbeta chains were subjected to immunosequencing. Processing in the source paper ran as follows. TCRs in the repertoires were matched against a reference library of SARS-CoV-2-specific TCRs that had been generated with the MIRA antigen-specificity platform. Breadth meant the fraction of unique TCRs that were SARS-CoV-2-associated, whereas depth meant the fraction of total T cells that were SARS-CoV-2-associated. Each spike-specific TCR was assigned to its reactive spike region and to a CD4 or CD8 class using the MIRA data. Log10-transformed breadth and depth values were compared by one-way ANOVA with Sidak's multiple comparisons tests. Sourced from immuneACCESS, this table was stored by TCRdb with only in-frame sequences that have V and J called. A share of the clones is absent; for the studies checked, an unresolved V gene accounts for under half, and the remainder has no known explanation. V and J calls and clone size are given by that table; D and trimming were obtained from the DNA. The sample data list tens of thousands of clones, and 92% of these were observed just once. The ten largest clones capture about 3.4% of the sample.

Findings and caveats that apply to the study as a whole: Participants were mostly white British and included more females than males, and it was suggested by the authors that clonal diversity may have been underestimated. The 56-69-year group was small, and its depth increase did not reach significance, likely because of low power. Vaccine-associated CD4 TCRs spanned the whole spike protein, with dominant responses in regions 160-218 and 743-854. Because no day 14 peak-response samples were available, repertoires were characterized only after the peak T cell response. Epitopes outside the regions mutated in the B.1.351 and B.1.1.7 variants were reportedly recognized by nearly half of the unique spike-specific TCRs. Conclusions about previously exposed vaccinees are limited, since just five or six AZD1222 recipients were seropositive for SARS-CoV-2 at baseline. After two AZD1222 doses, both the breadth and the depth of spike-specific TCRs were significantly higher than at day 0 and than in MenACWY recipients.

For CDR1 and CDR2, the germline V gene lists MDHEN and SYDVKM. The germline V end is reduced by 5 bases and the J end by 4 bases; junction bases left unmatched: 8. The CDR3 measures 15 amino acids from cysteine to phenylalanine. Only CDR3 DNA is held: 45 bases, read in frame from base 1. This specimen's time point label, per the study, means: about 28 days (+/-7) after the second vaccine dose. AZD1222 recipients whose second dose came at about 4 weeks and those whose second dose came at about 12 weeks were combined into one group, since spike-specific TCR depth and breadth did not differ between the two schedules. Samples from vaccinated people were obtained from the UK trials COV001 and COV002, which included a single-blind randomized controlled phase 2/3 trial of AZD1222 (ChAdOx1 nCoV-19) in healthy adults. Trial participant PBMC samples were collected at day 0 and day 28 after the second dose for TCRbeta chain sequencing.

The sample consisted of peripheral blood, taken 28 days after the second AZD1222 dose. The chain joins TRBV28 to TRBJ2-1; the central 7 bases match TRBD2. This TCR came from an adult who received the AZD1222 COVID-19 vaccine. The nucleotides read TGTGCCAGCAGTCCATCTAGCGGACCTTACAATGAGCAGTTCTTC. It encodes CASSPSSGPYNEQFF.